One T cell receptor (beta chain) is described in this entry. Its antigen is still unknown. The germline CDR1 and CDR2 sequences are SGDLS and YYNGEE. This CDR3 has 14 residues. Trimming cost V 3 bases and J 0 bases, with 7 bases left between them. This table comes from immunoSEQ multiplex PCR, and its TCRdb copy is limited to in-frame clones, with some not included. This sample has over 120,000 clones, with over 90% found just once. The sample comes from a study of T cell responses to AZD1222 COVID-19 vaccine. The study, taken as a whole, reports: Spike-specific TCR depth and breadth grew after two AZD1222 doses. Along spike, vaccine-associated CD4 TCRs were found throughout, with dominance at 160-218 and 743-854.

This receptor was taken from an adult who received the AZD1222 COVID-19 vaccine. Here the sequenced sample was peripheral blood, taken 28 days after the second AZD1222 dose. The chain couples TRBV9 to TRBJ2-1; TRBD1 might be the D (6 bases). The CDR3 bases are TGTGCCAGCAGCGAGGACAGCTCCTACAATGAGCAGTTCTTC. This sequence encodes CASSEDSSYNEQFF.